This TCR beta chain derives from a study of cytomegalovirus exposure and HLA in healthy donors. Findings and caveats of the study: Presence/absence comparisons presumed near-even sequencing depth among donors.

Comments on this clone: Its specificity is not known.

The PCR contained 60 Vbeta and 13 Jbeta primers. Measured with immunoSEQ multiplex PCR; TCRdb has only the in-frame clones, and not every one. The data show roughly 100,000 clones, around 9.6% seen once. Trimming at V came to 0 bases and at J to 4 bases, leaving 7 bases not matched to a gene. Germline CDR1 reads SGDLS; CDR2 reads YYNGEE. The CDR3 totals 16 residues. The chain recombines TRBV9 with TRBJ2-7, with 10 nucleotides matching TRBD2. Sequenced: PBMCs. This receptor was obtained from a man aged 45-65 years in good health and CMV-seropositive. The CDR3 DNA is TGTGCCAGCAGCGTAGCCCCATCTAGCGGGAGTTACGAGCAGTACTTC. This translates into CASSVAPSSGSYEQYF.